This T cell receptor beta chain was sequenced in a study of T cell changes during pregnancy in multiple sclerosis (dated by TCRdb to the late 2010s). For the study in its entirety: The study examined how the T cell repertoire changed over the course of pregnancy in women with multiple sclerosis.

As concerns this clone: Its antigen is not yet known. Base-call qualities are not available, and no considerably larger clone is one nucleotide away.

The library was generated by the immunoSEQ multiplex PCR assay. Imported from immuneACCESS, the table was reduced by TCRdb to in-frame sequences with V and J called. These copies leave out some clones; in studies compared against another copy, an unresolved V gene accounts for under half, and the cause of the remainder is not known. Here the sample has tens of thousands of clones; about 85% occur a single time. The top ten constitute 3% to 3.5% of the sample. CDR1 and CDR2 are read off the germline V gene as KGHSH and LQKENI. A distance of 16 bases separates the germline ends of V and J, which lose 4 bases and 4 bases respectively. Measured from the cysteine to the phenylalanine, the CDR3 is 15 residues long. The read is trimmed to its CDR3 DNA, 45 bases read in frame from base 1.

The sequence derives from a female donor with multiple sclerosis, enrolled in a pregnancy study. This receptor chain uses TRBV18 and TRBJ1-2; the D segment could be TRBD1, given 6 matching bases. The material was peripheral blood, obtained before pregnancy. CDR3 region: CASSLLQGTPYGYTF. The bases are TGTGCCAGCTCACTCCTACAGGGAACCCCCTATGGCTACACCTTC.